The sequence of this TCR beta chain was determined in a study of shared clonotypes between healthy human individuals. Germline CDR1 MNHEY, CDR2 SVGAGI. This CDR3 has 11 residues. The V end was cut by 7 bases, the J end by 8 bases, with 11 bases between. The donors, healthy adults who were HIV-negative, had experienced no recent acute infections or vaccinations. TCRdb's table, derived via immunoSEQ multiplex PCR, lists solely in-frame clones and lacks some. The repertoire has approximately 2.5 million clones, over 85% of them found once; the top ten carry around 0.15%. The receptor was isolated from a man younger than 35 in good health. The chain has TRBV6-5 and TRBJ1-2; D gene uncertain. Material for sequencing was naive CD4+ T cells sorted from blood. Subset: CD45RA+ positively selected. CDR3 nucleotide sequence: TGTGCCAGCACAGAGGTAGGGGGCTACACCTTC. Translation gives CASTEVGGYTF.